The rows below give T cell receptor beta chains drawn from one sample of a study of shared clonotypes between healthy human individuals. The protocol was immunoSEQ multiplex PCR, while the TCRdb copy is restricted to in-frame clones and leaves out a portion. The sample has 640,000 or so clones; 60% to 80% are singletons. The sequencing input was memory CD4+ T cells sorted from blood. The receptors shown here come from a woman younger than 45 in good health. Each CDR3 is given with its conserved first and last residue. The size field is filled for only some rows; it gives once, few, many or a size class.

CDR3	V	J	size	length
CASSPRDRTNTEAFF	TRBV9	TRBJ1-1	NA	15
CASSPNRGKETQYF	TRBV7-2	TRBJ2-5	NA	14
CASSFSGATGELFF	TRBV11-3	TRBJ2-2	NA	14
CAISERDEGGYTF	TRBV10-3	TRBJ1-2	NA	13
CSAGIAYEQYF	TRBV20-1	TRBJ2-7	NA	11
CASSLDEETQYF	TRBV5-1	TRBJ2-5	few	12
CASSLPSGAGKNTIYF	TRBV7-8	TRBJ1-3	NA	16
CASSLKIGNQPQHF	TRBV7-2	TRBJ1-5	NA	14
CASSPADRAYGYTF	TRBV5-1	TRBJ1-2	NA	14
CASSLAAGDNQPQHF	TRBV28	TRBJ1-5	NA	15
CASSLNIRDFGYYEQYF	TRBV7-9	TRBJ2-7	NA	17
CASSKNAGTGSYEQYF	TRBV19	TRBJ2-7	NA	16